What follows describes a single T cell receptor (beta chain). Antigen unknown. These data are taken from a study of Graves' ophthalmopathy and Graves' hyperthyroidism. Study-wide points: The authors also found most expanded thyroid clonotypes above 0.001 frequency in blood.

Amplification targeted the TCR beta CDR3 regions, with RNA transcripts as the source material. After a first-round RT-PCR with HTBI primers, a second-round multiplex PCR was run. TCRdb re-called the multiplex PCR reads through MiXCR, storing one row per CDR3 protein. The sample has 660,000 or so distinct CDR3 sequences, over 40% seen once. The CDR3 contains 16 residues. The junction had 7 bases not matched to a gene; V was cut back by 0 bases and J by 4 bases. The germline CDR1 and CDR2 sequences are SGDLS and YYNGEE. With a duration under 3 months, ophthalmopathy in the donors showed moderate-to-severe activity, CAS ≥3 and NOSPECS ≥4.

The sequenced material came from peripheral blood. This sequence was found in an adult man with Graves' ophthalmopathy. The V gene is TRBV9, the J gene TRBJ2-7; TRBD2 aligns across 10 bases. The CDR3 reads CASSVGSSGGKYEQYF. DNA for the CDR3: TGTGCCAGCAGCGTAGGTTCTAGCGGGGGAAAATACGAGCAGTACTTC.